A single sample gave rise to the 22 T cell receptor beta chains below, sequenced in a study of T cells in Graves' hyperthyroidism and ophthalmopathy. The TCR beta CDR3 regions underwent amplification using RNA transcripts as the source. In the first-round RT-PCR of the TCR CDR3, the HTBI primer set was used. From the multiplex PCR reads, TCRdb called clonotypes with MiXCR, one entry per CDR3 protein. The table has roughly 750,000 distinct CDR3 sequences, about 15% seen once; the top ten hold over 7.5%. The source material was blood. Receptors originate from a man aged 18 to 30 with Graves' hyperthyroidism.

This clonotype has a handful of counts. The chain links TRBV12-3 or TRBV12-4 to TRBJ2-2; 9 bases align to TRBD2. Germline trimming cut 3 bases from V and 4 bases from J; bases unmatched to any gene: 9. This CDR3 spans 17 amino acids. The CDR3 DNA follows: TGTGCCAGCAGTTTCAAGAAGGGACTAGCTCCCACCGGGGAGCTGTTTTTT. It translates to CASSFKKGLAPTGELFF.

The V and J genes are TRBV12-3 or TRBV12-4 and TRBJ2-3; perhaps TRBD2 as D (5 bases). V was pared by 10 bases and J by 3 bases, with 11 bases between. The CDR3 is made up of 12 amino acids. DNA of the CDR3: TGTGCCACCGGTAGAGGGACAGATACGCAGTATTTT. Its protein is CATGRGTDTQYF.

This clonotype showed up just a few times. This chain's CDR3 is CASSQDWGDDQPQHF. The CDR3 DNA sequence: TGTGCCAGCAGCCAAGATTGGGGGGATGATCAGCCCCAGCATTTT. This chain connects TRBV3-1 to TRBJ1-5; tentatively, D is TRBD1 (5 bases). The CDR3 runs 15 residues. Germline CDR1 LGHDT, CDR2 YNNKEL (reference sequence). V lost 0 bases and J lost 5, with 11 bases in between.

This chain links TRBV28 with TRBJ1-2; the D gene is possibly TRBD1 (6 bases). This CDR3 has 16 amino acids. The V and J ends lost 5 bases and 0 bases respectively, with 16 bases between them. CDR1 MDHEN and CDR2 SYDVKM come from the germline V gene. The CDR3 nucleotides read TGTGCCAGCAGTCACTTTCAGGGGAGGACTAACTATGGCTACACCTTC. Amino acids: CASSHFQGRTNYGYTF.

This clonotype has ten or more counts. This rearrangement joins TRBV18 to TRBJ1-1; TRBD1 agrees at 9 bases. This CDR3 has 14 residues. Germline CDR1 is KGHSH and CDR2 is LQKENI. V dropped 5 bases and J dropped 4; count of bases not matched to a gene: 5. CDR3 in amino acids: CASSSDRGTTEAFF. The CDR3 DNA reads as TGTGCCAGCTCATCAGACAGGGGGACCACTGAAGCTTTCTTT.

The chain joins TRBV3-1 to TRBJ2-3; perhaps D is TRBD1 or TRBD2 (6 bases each). The germline V gene has CDR1 LGHDT and CDR2 YNNKEL (reference sequence). Trimming shortened V by 0 bases and J by 4 bases, and 20 bases separated the two germline ends. The CDR3 consists of 18 residues. The CDR3 bases are TGTGCCAGCAGCCAAGAGACCTCGGGAGTTGGGGGCGCAGATACGCAGTATTTT. Its translation: CASSQETSGVGGADTQYF.

The CDR3, as DNA: TGCGCCAGCAGCCCTTATCTTAGTAGGAGGAATGAGCAGTTCTTC. It specifies CASSPYLSRRNEQFF. This rearrangement joins TRBV5-1 to TRBJ2-1, with D tentatively TRBD2 (5 bases). The CDR3 is 15 residues long. CDR1 is SGHRS, CDR2 YFSETQ, per germline. V dropped 4 bases and J dropped 7 bases, with 18 bases sitting between them.

Concerning this clonotype itself: A single base separates this from a much larger clone, so it may be a read error. The V and J genes are TRBV7-2 and TRBJ1-6; 7 bases match TRBD1. Germline CDR1 SGHTA, CDR2 FQGNSA. The CDR3 sequence is 14 residues long. The CDR3 DNA sequence: TGTGCCAGCAGCCCAGGGGGGGCAGGTTCACCCCTCCGCTTT. It is translated as CASSPGGAGSPLRF.

This clonotype has at least ten counts. This rearrangement joins TRBV27 to TRBJ2-3, with no clear D. The germline V and J ends were trimmed by 10 bases and 1 base, with 12 bases remaining between them. Germline loops: CDR1 MNHEY, CDR2 SMNVEV (reference sequence). The CDR3 is 13 residues long. The CDR3 spells CATISGGTDTQYF. In DNA, the CDR3 is TGTGCCACTATCAGTGGCGGCACAGATACGCAGTATTTT.

This clonotype was found a few times. J is TRBJ2-3 and V is TRBV5-4; either TRBD1 or TRBD2 may fit D (5 bases each). V was cut by 3 bases and J by 4 bases, with 12 bases left in between. Germline V gene sequence: CDR1 SGHNT, CDR2 YYREEE (reference sequence). CDR3 length: 14 amino acids. Written as DNA, the CDR3 is TGTGCCAGCAGCTGGGGGAAAGCGTCAGATACGCAGTATTTT. Protein: CASSWGKASDTQYF. Full variable domain (missing parts from reference TRBV5-4 and TRBJ2-3): ETGVTQSPTHLIKTRGQQVTLRCSSQSGHNTVSWYQQALGQGPQFIFQYYREEENGRGNFPPRFSGLQFPNYSSELNVNALELDDSALYLCASSWGKASDTQYFGPGTRLTVL.

This clonotype was counted ten times or more. V usage is TRBV7-9 and J usage is TRBJ2-1; D is unclear. Germline V gene lookup returns CDR1 SEHNR and CDR2 FQNEAQ (reference sequence). The CDR3 length is 14 residues. Trimming removed 1 base at V and 7 bases at J, with 11 bases between. This CDR3 is CASSLDAGWNEQFF. In DNA form, the CDR3 reads TGTGCCAGCAGCTTAGACGCTGGGTGGAATGAGCAGTTCTTC.

This clonotype appeared many times. V usage is TRBV5-1 and J usage is TRBJ2-7; tentatively, D is TRBD1 or TRBD2 (5 bases each). This CDR3 is built from 14 residues. Trimming left V 0 bases short and J 6 bases short, with 13 bases between. CDR1 and CDR2 (germline): SGHRS, YFSETQ. The CDR3 loop is CASSLAPGTGEQYF. CDR3 in DNA: TGCGCCAGCAGCTTGGCCCCAGGGACGGGCGAGCAGTACTTC.

The chain recombines TRBV7-9 with TRBJ2-3; D ambiguous. The CDR3 length is 14 residues. V lost 1 base and J 2 bases, leaving 7 bases between the germline ends. Germline loops: CDR1 SEHNR, CDR2 FQNEAQ (reference sequence). The CDR3 is CASSLEANTDTQYF. CDR3 nucleotides: TGTGCCAGCAGCTTAGAGGCCAACACAGATACGCAGTATTTT.

This clonotype has a handful of counts. This chain connects TRBV27 to TRBJ1-2; 7 nucleotides align to TRBD1. Germline lookup yields CDR1 MNHEY and CDR2 SMNVEV (reference sequence). The CDR3 extends over 16 amino acids. Trimming took 0 bases from V and 1 from J; bases not matched to a gene: 5. The CDR3 nucleotides are TGTGCCAGCAGTTTATCGAGGGGGCCTAATAACTATGGCTACACCTTC. This gives the protein CASSLSRGPNNYGYTF.

In its sample, this clonotype was seen many times. V usage is TRBV27 and J usage is TRBJ2-1; 13 bases match TRBD2. Germline trimming cut 5 bases from V and 9 bases from J; bases unmatched to any gene: 7. CDR3 length: 15 amino acids. From germline, CDR1 is MNHEY and CDR2 SMNVEV (reference sequence). This CDR3 reads CASSIGLAGVGEQFF. As DNA, the CDR3 is TGTGCCAGCAGTATAGGACTAGCGGGAGTTGGTGAGCAGTTCTTC.

This clonotype has ten or more counts. The chain recombines TRBV12-3 or TRBV12-4 with TRBJ2-1; the match to TRBD2 covers 8 bases. V shed 4 bases, J shed 9 bases, and the junction held 11 bases outside the gene matches. This CDR3 comprises 15 residues. The chain's CDR3 is CASSSPPGLETEQFF. CDR3 bases: TGTGCCAGCAGTTCCCCTCCGGGACTAGAAACTGAGCAGTTCTTC.

This clonotype was counted ten times or more. The chain joins TRBV28 to TRBJ1-3; 7 bases agree with TRBD1. CDR1 and CDR2 from the germline V gene are MDHEN and SYDVKM. J lost 2 bases, V lost 6 bases, and 4 bases had no gene match. This CDR3 is 14 amino acids long. The CDR3 DNA sequence: TGTGCCAGCAGCCTAACAGGGGCTGGAAACACCATATATTTT. It encodes CASSLTGAGNTIYF.

This clonotype was seen a handful of times. V usage is TRBV5-1 and J usage is TRBJ2-7; D might be TRBD2 (6 bases). CDR1 is SGHRS and CDR2 is YFSETQ in the germline V gene. V gave up 0 bases and J gave up 7 bases, with 17 bases separating them. This CDR3 is built from 15 residues. The CDR3: CASSLAGPQAGEQYF. The CDR3 nucleotides read TGCGCCAGCAGCTTGGCGGGACCGCAGGCGGGGGAGCAGTACTTC.

The chain employs TRBV20-1 and TRBJ2-6, with D unresolved. The germline V gene has CDR1 DFQATT and CDR2 SNEGSKA (reference sequence). V was trimmed by 3 bases and J by 0 bases, leaving 9 bases between them. This CDR3 comprises 15 residues. The chain's CDR3 is CSASTENSGANVLTF. In DNA form, the CDR3 reads TGCAGTGCTAGCACTGAAAACTCTGGGGCCAACGTCCTGACTTTC.

This clonotype has just a few counts. The CDR3 DNA reads TGTGCCAGCAGCCCCCAGACTAGCACCGGGGAGCTGTTTTTT. Encoded protein: CASSPQTSTGELFF. The gene calls are TRBV7-3 and TRBJ2-2, with a weak D call TRBD2 (6 bases). CDR1 and CDR2 (germline): SGHTA, FQGTGA. Trimming removed 5 bases from V and 4 bases from J, with 11 bases in between. The CDR3 has 14 amino acids.

This clonotype was found a few times. This chain joins TRBV20-1 and TRBJ2-1, with D possibly being TRBD2 (6 bases). V dropped 5 bases and J dropped 0 bases, with 11 bases sitting between them. Germline CDR1 is DFQATT and CDR2 is SNEGSKA (reference sequence). CDR3 length equals 14 residues. In DNA form, the CDR3 reads TGCAGTGCTGGTCGGGACTTCTCCTACAATGAGCAGTTCTTC. This encodes CSAGRDFSYNEQFF.

The CDR3 DNA is TGTGCCAGCAGTTTATCCGGGATTTCCCCAGGGGAGCAGTTCTTC. Its translation is CASSLSGISPGEQFF. The rearrangement joins TRBV27 to TRBJ2-1, with D possibly called TRBD1 or TRBD2 (5 bases each). CDR1 is MNHEY and CDR2 is SMNVEV in the germline V gene (reference sequence). V lost 0 bases, J lost 10 bases, and 16 bases lay in between. The CDR3 loop spans 15 amino acids.